The entry below describes one T cell receptor beta chain. The antigen is not known. The data originate from a study of cytomegalovirus exposure and HLA in healthy donors. The PCR had 60 Vbeta and 13 Jbeta primers. Sequencing used immunoSEQ multiplex PCR; TCRdb keeps in-frame clones, though not all of them. The sample lists about 120,000 clones, about 75% occurring once. Trimming removed 4 bases from V and 5 bases from J; junction bases left unmatched: 11. This CDR3 contains 15 residues. The V gene's germline CDR1 is SGHRS and CDR2 YFSETQ. Whole-study findings and limits: TRBV6-2, TRBV6-3 and some other V segments were excluded as indistinguishable. An analysis that was carried out later associated some 17,000 TCR beta sequences with HLA alleles at 0.05 false discovery rate.

Sample: PBMCs. The TCR was taken from a man aged 55 to 70 in good health and CMV-seropositive. The chain joins TRBV5-1 to TRBJ1-1; 7 positions match TRBD1. CDR3 bases: TGCGCCAGCAGCCCCCCAAAAGGGGGCATAACTGAAGCTTTCTTT. Amino acids: CASSPPKGGITEAFF.